The entry that follows covers one TCR beta chain sequence. Its antigen remains unknown. The record originates from a study of somatic mutations in cytotoxic T cells in rheumatoid arthritis. The CDR3 has 15 amino acids. CDR1 is MNHNS and CDR2 is SASEGT in the germline V gene. V shed 2 bases and J shed 6 bases, with 16 bases lying between them. General observations from the study: Patients with rheumatoid arthritis did not differ significantly from age-matched healthy controls in CD8+ T-cell clonality. Researchers did not know the antigen targets of the expanded CD8+ clones.

Data came from immunoSEQ multiplex PCR; TCRdb stores just in-frame clones and leaves some out. The sample holds about 12,000 clones, roughly three quarters seen once. Positive magnetic bead selection was used to isolate CD4+ and CD8+ cells; purity was checked by flow cytometry. V is TRBV6-1 and J is TRBJ1-1, with no clear D. The sample was CD8+ T cells sorted from blood. The sequence was obtained from a man aged 45 to 65 in good health. The CDR3 here is CASSEPSGPGAEAFF. CDR3 sequence (DNA): TGTGCCAGCAGTGAACCTTCTGGACCTGGGGCTGAAGCTTTCTTT.